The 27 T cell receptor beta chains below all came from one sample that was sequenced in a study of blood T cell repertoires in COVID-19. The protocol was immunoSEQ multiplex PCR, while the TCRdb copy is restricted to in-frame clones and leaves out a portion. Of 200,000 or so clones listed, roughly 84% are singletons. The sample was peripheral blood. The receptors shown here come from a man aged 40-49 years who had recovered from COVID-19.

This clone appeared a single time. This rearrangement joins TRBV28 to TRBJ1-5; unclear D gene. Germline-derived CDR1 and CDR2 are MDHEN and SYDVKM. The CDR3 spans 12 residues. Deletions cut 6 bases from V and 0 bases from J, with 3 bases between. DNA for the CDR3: TGTGCCAGCAGCGGTAGCAATCAGCCCCAGCATTTT. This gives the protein CASSGSNQPQHF.

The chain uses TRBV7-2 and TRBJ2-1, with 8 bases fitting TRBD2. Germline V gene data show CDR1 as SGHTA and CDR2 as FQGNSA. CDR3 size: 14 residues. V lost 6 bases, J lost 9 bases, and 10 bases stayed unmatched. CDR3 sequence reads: CASRGTRRDREQFF. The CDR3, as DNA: TGTGCCAGCAGGGGGACTAGGCGAGATCGTGAGCAGTTCTTC. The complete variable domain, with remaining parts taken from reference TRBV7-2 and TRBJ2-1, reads GAGVSQSPSNKVTEKGKDVELRCDPISGHTALYWYRQSLGQGLEFLIYFQGNSAPDKSGLPSDRFSAERTGGSVSTLTIQRTQQEDSAVYLCASRGTRRDREQFFGPGTRLTVL.

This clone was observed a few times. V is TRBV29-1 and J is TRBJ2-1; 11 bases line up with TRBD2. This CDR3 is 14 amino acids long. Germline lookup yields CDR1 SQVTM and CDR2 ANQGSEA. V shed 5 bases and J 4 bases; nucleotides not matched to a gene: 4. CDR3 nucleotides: TGCAGCGTTTCTGGACTAGCGGGTTACAATGAGCAGTTCTTC. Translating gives CSVSGLAGYNEQFF.

The CDR3 DNA follows: TGTGCCATCAGTGAGTCCGGACAGGGCGGCACTGAAGCTTTCTTT. This codes for CAISESGQGGTEAFF. V usage is TRBV10-3 and J usage is TRBJ1-1, with 8 bases aligning to TRBD1. After removal of 0 bases from V and 4 bases from J, the junction contained 4 bases not matched to a gene. The CDR3 loop spans 15 amino acids. Germline lookup yields CDR1 ENHRY and CDR2 SYGVKD.

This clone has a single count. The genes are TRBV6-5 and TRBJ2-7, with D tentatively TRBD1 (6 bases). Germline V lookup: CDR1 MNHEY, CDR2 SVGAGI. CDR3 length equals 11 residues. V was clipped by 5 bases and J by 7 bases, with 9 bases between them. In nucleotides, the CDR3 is TGTGCCAGCAGTCGCGGACAGGAGCAGTACTTC. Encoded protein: CASSRGQEQYF.

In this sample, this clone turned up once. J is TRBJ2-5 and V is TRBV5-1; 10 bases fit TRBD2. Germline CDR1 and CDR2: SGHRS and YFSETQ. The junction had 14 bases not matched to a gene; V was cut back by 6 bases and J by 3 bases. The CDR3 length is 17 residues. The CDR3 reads CASTAMGLAGAEETQYF. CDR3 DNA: TGCGCCAGCACGGCCATGGGGCTAGCGGGAGCAGAAGAGACCCAGTACTTC.

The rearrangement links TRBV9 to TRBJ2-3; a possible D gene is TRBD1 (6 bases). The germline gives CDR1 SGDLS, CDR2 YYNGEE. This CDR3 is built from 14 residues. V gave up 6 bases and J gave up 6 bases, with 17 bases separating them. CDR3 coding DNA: TGTGCCAGCAATCCGGGACACCCCCGCGATACGCAGTATTTT. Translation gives CASNPGHPRDTQYF.

CDR3 loop: CASSPGQNTEAFF. The CDR3, as DNA: TGTGCCAGCAGCCCCGGACAAAACACTGAAGCTTTCTTT. The rearrangement links TRBV9 to TRBJ1-1; TRBD1 might be the D (5 bases). V dropped 4 bases and J dropped 2 bases, with 9 bases sitting between them. CDR3 length equals 13 residues. The germline V gene encodes CDR1 SGDLS and CDR2 YYNGEE.

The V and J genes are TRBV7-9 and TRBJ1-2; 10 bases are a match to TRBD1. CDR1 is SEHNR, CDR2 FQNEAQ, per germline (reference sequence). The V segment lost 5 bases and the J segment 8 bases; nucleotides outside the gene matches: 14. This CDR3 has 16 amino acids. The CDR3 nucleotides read TGTGCCAGCAGCCTACCCCCGCGACAGGGGGCGGGAGGCTACACCTTC. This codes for CASSLPPRQGAGGYTF.

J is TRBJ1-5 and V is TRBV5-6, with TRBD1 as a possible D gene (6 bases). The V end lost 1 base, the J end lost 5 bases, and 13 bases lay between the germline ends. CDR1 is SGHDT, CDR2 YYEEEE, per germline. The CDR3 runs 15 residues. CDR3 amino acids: CASSLRGTTHQPQHF. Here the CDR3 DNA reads TGTGCCAGCAGCTTGAGGGGGACCACCCATCAGCCCCAGCATTTT.

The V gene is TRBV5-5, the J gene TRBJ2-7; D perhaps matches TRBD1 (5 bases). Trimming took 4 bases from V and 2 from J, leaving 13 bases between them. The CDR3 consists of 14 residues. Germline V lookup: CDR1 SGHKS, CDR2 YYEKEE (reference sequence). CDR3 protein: CASSPGAEPYEQYF. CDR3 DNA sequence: TGTGCCAGCAGCCCTGGGGCAGAGCCCTACGAGCAGTACTTC.

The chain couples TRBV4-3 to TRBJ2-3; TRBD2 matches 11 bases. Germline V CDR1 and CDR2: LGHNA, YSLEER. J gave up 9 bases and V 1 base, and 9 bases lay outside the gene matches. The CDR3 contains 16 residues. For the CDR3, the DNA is TGCGCCAGCAGCCAAGGACCTAGCGGGAGGACCGACACGCAGTATTTT. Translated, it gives CASSQGPSGRTDTQYF.

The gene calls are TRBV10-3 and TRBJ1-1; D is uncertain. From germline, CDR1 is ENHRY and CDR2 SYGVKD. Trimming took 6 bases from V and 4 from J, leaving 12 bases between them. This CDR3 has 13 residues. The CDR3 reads CAISGNTGTEAFF. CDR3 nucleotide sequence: TGTGCCATCAGCGGCAATACGGGCACTGAAGCTTTCTTT.

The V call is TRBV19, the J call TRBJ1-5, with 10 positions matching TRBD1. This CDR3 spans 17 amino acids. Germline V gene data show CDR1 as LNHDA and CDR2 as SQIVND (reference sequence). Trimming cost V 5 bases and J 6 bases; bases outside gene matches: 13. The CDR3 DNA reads TGTGCCAGTAGTTTGGGACAGGGGTGGGACACTGGTCAGCCCCAGCATTTT. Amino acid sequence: CASSLGQGWDTGQPQHF.

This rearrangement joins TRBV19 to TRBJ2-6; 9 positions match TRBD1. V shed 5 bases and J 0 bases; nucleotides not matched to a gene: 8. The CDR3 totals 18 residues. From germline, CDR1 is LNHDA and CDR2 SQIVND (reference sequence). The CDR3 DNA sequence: TGTGCCAGTAGTGGCCGGGACAGGGAACACTCTGGGGCCAACGTCCTGACTTTC. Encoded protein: CASSGRDREHSGANVLTF.

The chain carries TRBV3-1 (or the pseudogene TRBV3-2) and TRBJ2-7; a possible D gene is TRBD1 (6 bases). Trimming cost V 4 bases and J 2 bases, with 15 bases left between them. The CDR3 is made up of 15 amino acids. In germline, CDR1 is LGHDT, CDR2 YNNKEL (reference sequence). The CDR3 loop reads CASSLAVEGAYEQYF. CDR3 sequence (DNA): TGTGCCAGCAGCCTCGCCGTTGAGGGGGCCTACGAGCAGTACTTC.

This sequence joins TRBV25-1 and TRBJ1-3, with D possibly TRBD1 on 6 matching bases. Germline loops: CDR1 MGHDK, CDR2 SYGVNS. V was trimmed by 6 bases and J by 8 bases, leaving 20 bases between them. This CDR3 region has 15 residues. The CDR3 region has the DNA TGTGCCAGCAGGGGCCAGACAGGCCCTGTGGACACCATATATTTT. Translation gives CASRGQTGPVDTIYF.

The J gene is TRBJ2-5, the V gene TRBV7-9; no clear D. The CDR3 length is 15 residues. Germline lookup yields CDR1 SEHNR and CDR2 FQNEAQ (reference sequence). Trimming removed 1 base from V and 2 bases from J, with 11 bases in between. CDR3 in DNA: TGTGCCAGCAGCTTAGATTCTCACAGTCAAGAGACCCAGTACTTC. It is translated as CASSLDSHSQETQYF.

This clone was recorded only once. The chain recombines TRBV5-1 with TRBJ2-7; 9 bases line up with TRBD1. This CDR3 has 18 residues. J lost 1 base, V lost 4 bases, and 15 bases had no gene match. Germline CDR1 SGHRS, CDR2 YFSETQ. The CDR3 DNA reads TGCGCCAGCAGCCAACTCGGAGGGCACGGGACAGGGTCCTACGAGCAGTACTTC. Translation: CASSQLGGHGTGSYEQYF.

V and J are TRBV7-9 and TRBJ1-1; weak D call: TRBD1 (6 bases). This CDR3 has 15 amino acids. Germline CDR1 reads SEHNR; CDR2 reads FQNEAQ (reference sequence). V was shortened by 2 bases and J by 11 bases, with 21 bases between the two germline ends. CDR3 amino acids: CASSLNLRGLGIAFF. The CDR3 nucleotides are TGTGCCAGCAGCTTAAATCTCAGGGGCCTAGGGATCGCTTTCTTT.

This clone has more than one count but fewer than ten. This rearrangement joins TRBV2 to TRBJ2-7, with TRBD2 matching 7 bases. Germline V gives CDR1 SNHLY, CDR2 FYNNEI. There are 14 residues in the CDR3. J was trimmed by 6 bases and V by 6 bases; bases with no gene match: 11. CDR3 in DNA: TGTGCCAGCAGAGCGGGACTGACAACCCCCGAGCAGTACTTC. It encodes CASRAGLTTPEQYF.

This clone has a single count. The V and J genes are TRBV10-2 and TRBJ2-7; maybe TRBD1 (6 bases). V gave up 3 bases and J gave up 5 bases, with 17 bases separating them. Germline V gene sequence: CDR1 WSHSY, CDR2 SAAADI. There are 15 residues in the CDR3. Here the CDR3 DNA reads TGCGCCAGCAGTGACTTCCAGGGGCCCGAGGACGAGCAGTACTTC. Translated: CASSDFQGPEDEQYF.

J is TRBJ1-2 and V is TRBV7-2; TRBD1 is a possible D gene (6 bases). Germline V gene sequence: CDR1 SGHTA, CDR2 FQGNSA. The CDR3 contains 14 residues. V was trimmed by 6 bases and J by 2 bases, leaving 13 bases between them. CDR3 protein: CASSYGQPNYGYTF. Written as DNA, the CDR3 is TGTGCCAGCAGTTACGGACAGCCGAACTATGGCTACACCTTC.

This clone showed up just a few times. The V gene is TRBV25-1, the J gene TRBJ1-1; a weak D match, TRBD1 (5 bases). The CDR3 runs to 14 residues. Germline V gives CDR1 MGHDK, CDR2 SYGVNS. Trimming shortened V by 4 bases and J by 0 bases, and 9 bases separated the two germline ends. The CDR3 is CASSGTRVNTEAFF. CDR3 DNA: TGTGCCAGCAGTGGAACCAGGGTGAACACTGAAGCTTTCTTT. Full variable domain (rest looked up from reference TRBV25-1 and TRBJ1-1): EADIYQTPRYLVIGTGKKITLECSQTMGHDKMYWYQQDPGMELHLIHYSYGVNSTEKGDLSSESTVSRIRTEHFPLTLESARPSHTSQYLCASSGTRVNTEAFFGQGTRLTVV.

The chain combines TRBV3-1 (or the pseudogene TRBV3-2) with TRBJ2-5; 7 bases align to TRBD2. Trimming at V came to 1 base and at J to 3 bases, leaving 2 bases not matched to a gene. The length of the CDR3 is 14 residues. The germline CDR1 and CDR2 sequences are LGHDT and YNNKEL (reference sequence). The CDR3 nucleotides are TGTGCCAGCAGCCAAGCGGGGGGAGAAGAGACCCAGTACTTC. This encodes CASSQAGGEETQYF.

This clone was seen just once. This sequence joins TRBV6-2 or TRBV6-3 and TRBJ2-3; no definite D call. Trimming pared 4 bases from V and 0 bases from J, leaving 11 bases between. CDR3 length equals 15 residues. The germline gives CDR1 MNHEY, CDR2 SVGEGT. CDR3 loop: CASSSPGRSTDTQYF. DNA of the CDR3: TGTGCCAGCAGTTCGCCGGGTCGTAGCACAGATACGCAGTATTTT.

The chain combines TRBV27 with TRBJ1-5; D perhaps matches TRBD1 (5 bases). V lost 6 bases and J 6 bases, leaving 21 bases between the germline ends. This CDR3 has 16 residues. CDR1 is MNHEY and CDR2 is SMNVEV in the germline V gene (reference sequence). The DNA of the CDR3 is TGTGCCAGCAGCTTACCAAGACGGACAATTGGTCAGCCCCAGCATTTT. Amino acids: CASSLPRRTIGQPQHF.